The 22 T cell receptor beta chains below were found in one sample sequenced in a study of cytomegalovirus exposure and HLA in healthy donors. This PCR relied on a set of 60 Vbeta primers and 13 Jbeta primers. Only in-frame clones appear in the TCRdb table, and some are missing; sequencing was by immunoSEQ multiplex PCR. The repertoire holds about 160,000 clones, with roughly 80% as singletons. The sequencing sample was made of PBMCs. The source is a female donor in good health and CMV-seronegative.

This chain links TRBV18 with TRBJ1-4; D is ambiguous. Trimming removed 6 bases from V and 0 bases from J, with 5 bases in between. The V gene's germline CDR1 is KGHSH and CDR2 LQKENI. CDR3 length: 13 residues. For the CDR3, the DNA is TGTGCCAGCTCCCGTGCAACTAATGAAAAACTGTTTTTT. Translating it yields CASSRATNEKLFF.

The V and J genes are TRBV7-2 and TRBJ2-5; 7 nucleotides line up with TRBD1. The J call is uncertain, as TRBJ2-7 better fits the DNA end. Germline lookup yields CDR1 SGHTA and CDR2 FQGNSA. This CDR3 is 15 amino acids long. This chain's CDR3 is CASSLADGRGYEQYF. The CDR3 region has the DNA TGTGCCAGCAGCTTAGCTGATGGCAGGGGGTACGAGCAGTACTTC.

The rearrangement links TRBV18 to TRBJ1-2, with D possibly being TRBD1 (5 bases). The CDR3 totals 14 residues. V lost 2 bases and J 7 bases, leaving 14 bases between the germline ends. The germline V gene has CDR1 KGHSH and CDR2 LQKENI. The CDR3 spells CASSPTETGTGYTF. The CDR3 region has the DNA TGTGCCAGCTCACCAACCGAAACAGGAACTGGCTACACCTTC.

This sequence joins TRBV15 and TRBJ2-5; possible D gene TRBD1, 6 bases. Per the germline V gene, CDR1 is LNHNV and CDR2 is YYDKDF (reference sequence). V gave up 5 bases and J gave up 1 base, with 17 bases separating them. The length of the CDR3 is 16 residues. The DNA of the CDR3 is TGTGCCACCAGCGAAGGGCTACAGGGCCCCCAAGAGACCCAGTACTTC. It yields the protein CATSEGLQGPQETQYF. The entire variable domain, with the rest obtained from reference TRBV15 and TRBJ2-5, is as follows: DAMVIQNPRYQVTQFGKPVTLSCSQTLNHNVMYWYQQKSSQAPKLLFHYYDKDFNNEADTPDNFQSRRPNTSFCFLDIRSPGLGDTAMYLCATSEGLQGPQETQYFGPGTRLLVL.

CDR3 in amino acids: CASPKGDSPITDTQYF. CDR3 DNA: TGTGCCAGCCCTAAGGGGGATAGCCCTATCACAGATACGCAGTATTTT. The rearrangement links TRBV7-9 to TRBJ2-3, with D perhaps matching TRBD1 (6 bases). V was pared by 8 bases and J by 2 bases, with 20 bases between. This CDR3 is built from 16 residues. Germline-derived CDR1 and CDR2 are SEHNR and FQNEAQ (reference sequence).

The CDR3 here is CASSLWGQGARGYTF. The CDR3 DNA reads TGTGCCAGCAGCTTGTGGGGACAGGGGGCGCGTGGCTACACCTTC. The V call is TRBV5-4, the J call TRBJ1-2; the match to TRBD1 covers 12 bases. The J segment lost 7 bases and the V segment lost 1 base, leaving 5 bases of the junction unmatched. The CDR3 is 15 residues long. CDR1 and CDR2 (germline): SGHNT, YYREEE (reference sequence). Using reference TRBV5-4 and TRBJ1-2 for the parts outside the CDR3, the full variable domain is ETGVTQSPTHLIKTRGQQVTLRCSSQSGHNTVSWYQQALGQGPQFIFQYYREEENGRGNFPPRFSGLQFPNYSSELNVNALELDDSALYLCASSLWGQGARGYTFGSGTRLTVV.

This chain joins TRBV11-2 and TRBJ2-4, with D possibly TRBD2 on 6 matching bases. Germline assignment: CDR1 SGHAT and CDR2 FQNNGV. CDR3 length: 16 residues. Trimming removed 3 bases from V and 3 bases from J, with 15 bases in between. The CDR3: CASSFPATDYKNIQYF. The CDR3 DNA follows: TGTGCCAGCAGCTTTCCGGCGACGGACTACAAAAACATTCAGTACTTC.

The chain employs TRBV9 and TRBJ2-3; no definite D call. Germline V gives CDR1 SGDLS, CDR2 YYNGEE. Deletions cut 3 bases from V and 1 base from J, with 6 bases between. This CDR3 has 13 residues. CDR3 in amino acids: CASSASGTDTQYF. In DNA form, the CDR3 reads TGTGCCAGCAGCGCCAGCGGCACAGATACGCAGTATTTT.

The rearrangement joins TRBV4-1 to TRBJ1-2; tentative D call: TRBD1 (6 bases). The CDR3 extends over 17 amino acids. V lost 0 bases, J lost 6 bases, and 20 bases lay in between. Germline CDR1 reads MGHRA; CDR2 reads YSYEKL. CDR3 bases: TGCGCCAGCAGCCAAGATGCCGTGTGGCAGGGGCCGGATGGCTACACCTTC. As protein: CASSQDAVWQGPDGYTF.

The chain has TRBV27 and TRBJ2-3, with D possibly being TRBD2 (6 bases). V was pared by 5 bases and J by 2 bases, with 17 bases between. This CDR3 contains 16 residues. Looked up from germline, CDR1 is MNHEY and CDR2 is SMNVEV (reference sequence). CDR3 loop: CASSQLPAGPTDTQYF. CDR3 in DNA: TGTGCCAGCAGTCAACTACCAGCGGGCCCCACAGATACGCAGTATTTT.

CDR3 loop: CASSVSFRDTQYF. CDR3 nucleotides: TGTGCCAGCAGCGTAAGTTTCAGGGATACGCAGTATTTT. The chain couples TRBV9 to TRBJ2-3; D unresolved. V was shortened by 1 base and J by 6 bases, with 9 bases between the two germline ends. Germline CDR1 SGDLS, CDR2 YYNGEE. The CDR3 covers 13 residues.

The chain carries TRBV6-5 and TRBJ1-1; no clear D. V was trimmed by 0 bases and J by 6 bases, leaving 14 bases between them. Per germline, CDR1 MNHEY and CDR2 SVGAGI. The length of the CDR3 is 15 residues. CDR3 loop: CASSYSAQVISEAFF. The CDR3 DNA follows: TGTGCCAGCAGTTACTCGGCGCAGGTTATTTCTGAAGCTTTCTTT.

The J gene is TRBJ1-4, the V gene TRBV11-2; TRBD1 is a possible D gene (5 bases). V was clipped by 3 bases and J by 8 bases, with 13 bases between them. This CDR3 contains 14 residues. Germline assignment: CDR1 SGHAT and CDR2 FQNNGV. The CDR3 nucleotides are TGTGCCAGCAGCTTCGGGCAGGCAGGGGAAAAACTGTTTTTT. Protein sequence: CASSFGQAGEKLFF.

The DNA for the CDR3 is TGTGCCAGCAGTTACTCGAAGGGGGATATAGATGGCTACACCTTC. It codes for CASSYSKGDIDGYTF. The gene calls are TRBV6-5 and TRBJ1-2; D possibly corresponds to TRBD1 (6 bases). Per the germline V gene, CDR1 is MNHEY and CDR2 is SVGAGI. The CDR3 runs to 15 residues. V shed 0 bases and J shed 6 bases, with 14 bases lying between them.

DNA of the CDR3: TGTGCCAGCAGTGAGGCGAGCAGGCAAGAGACCCAGTACTTC. Protein: CASSEASRQETQYF. This chain links TRBV6-1 with TRBJ2-5, with D unclear. V was clipped by 3 bases and J by 2 bases, with 10 bases between them. Germline CDR1 and CDR2: MNHNS and SASEGT. There are 14 residues in the CDR3.

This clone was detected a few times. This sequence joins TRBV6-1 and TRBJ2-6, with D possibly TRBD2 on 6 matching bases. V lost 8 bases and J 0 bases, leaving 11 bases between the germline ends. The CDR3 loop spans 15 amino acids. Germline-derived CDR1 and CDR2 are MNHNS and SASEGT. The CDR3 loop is CASDIGGSGANVLTF. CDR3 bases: TGTGCCAGCGATATCGGGGGCTCTGGGGCCAACGTCCTGACTTTC.

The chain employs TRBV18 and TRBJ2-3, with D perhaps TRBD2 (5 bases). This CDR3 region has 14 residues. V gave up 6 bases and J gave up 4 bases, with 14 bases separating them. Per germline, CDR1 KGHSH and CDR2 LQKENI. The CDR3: CASSRDSMPDTQYF. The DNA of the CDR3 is TGTGCCAGCTCCCGGGATTCTATGCCAGATACGCAGTATTTT. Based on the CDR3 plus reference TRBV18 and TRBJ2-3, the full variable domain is NAGVMQNPRHLVRRRGQEARLRCSPMKGHSHVYWYRQLPEEGLKFMVYLQKENIIDESGMPKERFSAEFPKEGPSILRIQQVVRGDSAAYFCASSRDSMPDTQYFGPGTRLTVL.

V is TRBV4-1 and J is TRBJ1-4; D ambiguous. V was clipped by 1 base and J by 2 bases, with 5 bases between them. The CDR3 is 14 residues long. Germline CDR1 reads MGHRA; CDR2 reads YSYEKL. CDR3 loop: CASSQVLTNEKLFF. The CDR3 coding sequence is TGCGCCAGCAGCCAAGTTCTGACTAATGAAAAACTGTTTTTT.

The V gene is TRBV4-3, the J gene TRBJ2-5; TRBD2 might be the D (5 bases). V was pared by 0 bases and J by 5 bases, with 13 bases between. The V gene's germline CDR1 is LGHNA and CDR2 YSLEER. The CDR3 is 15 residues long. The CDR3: CASSQDHRDRETQYF. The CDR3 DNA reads TGCGCCAGCAGCCAAGATCACCGGGATAGGGAGACCCAGTACTTC.

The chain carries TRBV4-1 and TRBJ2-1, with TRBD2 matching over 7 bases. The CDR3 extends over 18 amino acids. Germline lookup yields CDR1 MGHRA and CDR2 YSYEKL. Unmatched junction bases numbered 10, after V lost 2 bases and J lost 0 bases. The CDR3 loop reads CASSQTAGTKSSYNEQFF. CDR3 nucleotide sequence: TGCGCCAGCAGCCAAACAGCGGGAACGAAATCCTCCTACAATGAGCAGTTCTTC.

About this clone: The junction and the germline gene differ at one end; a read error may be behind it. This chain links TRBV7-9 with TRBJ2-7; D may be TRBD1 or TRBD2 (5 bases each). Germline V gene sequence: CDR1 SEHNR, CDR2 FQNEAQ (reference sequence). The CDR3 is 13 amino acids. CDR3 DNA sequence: TGTTCCAGCAGCTTAGGGGCGGGCTACGAGCAGTACTTC. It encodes CSSSLGAGYEQYF. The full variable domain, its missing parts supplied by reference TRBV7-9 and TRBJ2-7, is DTGVSQNPRHKITKRGQNVTFRCDPISEHNRLYWYRQTLGQGPEFLTYFQNEAQLEKSRLLSDRFSAERPKGSFSTLEIQRTEQGDSAMYLCSSSLGAGYEQYFGPGTRLTVT.

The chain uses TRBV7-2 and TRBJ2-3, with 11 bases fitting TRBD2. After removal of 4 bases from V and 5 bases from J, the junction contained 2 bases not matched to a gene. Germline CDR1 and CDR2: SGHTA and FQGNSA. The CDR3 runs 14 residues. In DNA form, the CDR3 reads TGTGCCAGCAGCTATAGCGGGAGGGTAGATACGCAGTATTTT. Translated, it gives CASSYSGRVDTQYF.